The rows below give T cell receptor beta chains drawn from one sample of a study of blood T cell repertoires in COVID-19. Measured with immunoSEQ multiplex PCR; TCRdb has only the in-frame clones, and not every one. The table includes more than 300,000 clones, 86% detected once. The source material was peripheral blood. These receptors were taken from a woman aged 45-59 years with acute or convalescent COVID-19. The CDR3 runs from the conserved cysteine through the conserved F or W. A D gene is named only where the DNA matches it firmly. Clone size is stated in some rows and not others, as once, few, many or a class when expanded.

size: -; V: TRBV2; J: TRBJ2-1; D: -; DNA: TGTGCCAGGACTGTAGCGCCCAACTGGAATGAGCAGTTCTTC; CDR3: CARTVAPNWNEQFF
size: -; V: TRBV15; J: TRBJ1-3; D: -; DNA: TGTGCCACCAGCAGAGTTGCCGGTCAAGAACTCTCTGGAAACACCATATATTTT; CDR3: CATSRVAGQELSGNTIYF
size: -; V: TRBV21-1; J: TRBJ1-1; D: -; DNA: TGTGCCAGCAGCAAAGGGATACAGGGCGGCACTGAAGCTTTCTTT; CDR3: CASSKGIQGGTEAFF
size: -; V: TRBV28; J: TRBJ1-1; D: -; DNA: TGTGCCAGCAGTTTAAGCATATTCACTGAAGCTTTCTTT; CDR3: CASSLSIFTEAFF
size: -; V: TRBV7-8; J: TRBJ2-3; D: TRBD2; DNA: TGTGCCAGCAGCTTCCGTTTAGCGGGAGCGTCGTATACGCAGTATTTT; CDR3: CASSFRLAGASYTQYF
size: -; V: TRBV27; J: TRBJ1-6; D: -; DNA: TGTGCCAGCAGTTTAGTCACTGAGGCGTCACCCCTCCACTTT; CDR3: CASSLVTEASPLHF
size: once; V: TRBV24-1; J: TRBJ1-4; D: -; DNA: TGTGCCACCAGTGCGGGCCGGCAGGGAGGAGAAAAACTGTTTTTT; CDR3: CATSAGRQGGEKLFF
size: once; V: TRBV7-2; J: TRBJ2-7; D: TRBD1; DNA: TGTGCCAGCAGTCAATTCCCCGGGACAGGGATTTCCTACGAGCAGTACTTC; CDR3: CASSQFPGTGISYEQYF
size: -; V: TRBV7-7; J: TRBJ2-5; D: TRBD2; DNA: TGTGCTAGCAGCCCGTGGGGGGGAGGTAAACAAGAGACCCAGTACTTC; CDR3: CASSPWGGGKQETQYF
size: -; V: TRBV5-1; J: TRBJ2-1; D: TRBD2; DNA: TGCGCCAGCAGCTTTAATGGACTAGCGGGAGGGTGGGATCTTGGCAATGAGCAGTTCTTC; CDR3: CASSFNGLAGGWDLGNEQFF
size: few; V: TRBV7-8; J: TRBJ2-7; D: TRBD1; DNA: TGTGCCAGCAGCTTAGAGGCGAGGACAGGGGGCCACGAGCAGTACTTC; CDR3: CASSLEARTGGHEQYF
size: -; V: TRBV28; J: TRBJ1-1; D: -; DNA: TGTGCCAGCAGTTTTGGCGGGAACACGAACACTGAAGCTTTCTTT; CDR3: CASSFGGNTNTEAFF
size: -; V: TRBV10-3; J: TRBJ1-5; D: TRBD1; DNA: TGTGCCATCAGCCCTGGGACAGCTAGCAATCAGCCCCAGCATTTT; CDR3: CAISPGTASNQPQHF
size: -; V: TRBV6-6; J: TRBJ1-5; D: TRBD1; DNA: TGTGCCAGCAGTTACGCGGGGACAGCTAGCAATCAGCCCCAGCATTTT; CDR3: CASSYAGTASNQPQHF
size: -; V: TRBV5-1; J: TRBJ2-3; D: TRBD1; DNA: TGCGCTAGGCTAACCGGGACAGGGGCTCACCCCCCCACAGATACGCAGTATTTT; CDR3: CARLTGTGAHPPTDTQYF
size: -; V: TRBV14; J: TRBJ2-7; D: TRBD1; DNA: TGTGCCAGCAGCCGAAAACAGGGGGCAGCCTACGAGCAGTACTTC; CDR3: CASSRKQGAAYEQYF
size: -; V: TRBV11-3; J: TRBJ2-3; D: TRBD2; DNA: TGTGCCAGCAGCGCGGGGGTAGCGAATACGCAGTATTTT; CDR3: CASSAGVANTQYF
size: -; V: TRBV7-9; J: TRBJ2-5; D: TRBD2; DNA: TGTGCCAGCAGTACCGAACGGGGAGGGCAAGAGACCCAGTACTTC; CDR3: CASSTERGGQETQYF
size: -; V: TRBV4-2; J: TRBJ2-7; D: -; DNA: TGTGCCAGCAGCCAAGATGCGGGTTTCTACGAGCAGTACTTC; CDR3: CASSQDAGFYEQYF
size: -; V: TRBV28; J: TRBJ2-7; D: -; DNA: TGTGCCAGCAGTAGGGGTTGGAGCGCCTCCTACGAGCAGTACTTC; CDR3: CASSRGWSASYEQYF
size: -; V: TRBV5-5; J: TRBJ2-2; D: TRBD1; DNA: TGTGCCAGCAGTTTGATGACAGGGGGCTTAAAAACCGGGGAGCTGTTTTTT; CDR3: CASSLMTGGLKTGELFF
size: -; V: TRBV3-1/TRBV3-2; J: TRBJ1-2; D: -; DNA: TGTGCCAGCAGCCAAGAACCCAGGAACTATGGCTACACCTTC; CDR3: CASSQEPRNYGYTF
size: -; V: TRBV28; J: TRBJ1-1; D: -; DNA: TGTGCCAGCAGTACCTGGCAGAACACTGAAGCTTTCTTT; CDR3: CASSTWQNTEAFF
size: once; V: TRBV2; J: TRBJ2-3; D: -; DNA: TGTGCCAGCAGTGACAGCCGGGGCACAGATACGCAGTATTTT; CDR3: CASSDSRGTDTQYF
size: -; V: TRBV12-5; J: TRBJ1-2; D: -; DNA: TGTGCTAGTGGTTTGGACAAGGGACATTATCACTATGGCTACACCTTC; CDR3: CASGLDKGHYHYGYTF
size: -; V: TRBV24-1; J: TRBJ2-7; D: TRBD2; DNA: TGTGCCACCAGTGCCCGGGGGGGGAGCGAGCAGTACTTC; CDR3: CATSARGGSEQYF
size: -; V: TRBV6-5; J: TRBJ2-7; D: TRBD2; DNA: TGTGCCAGCAGTTACCCGGGGGGGCGCGAGCAGTACTTC; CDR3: CASSYPGGREQYF
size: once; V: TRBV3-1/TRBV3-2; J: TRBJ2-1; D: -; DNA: TGTGCCAGCAGCGTGCGCCCCTGGACAGACAATGAGCAGTTCTTC; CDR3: CASSVRPWTDNEQFF
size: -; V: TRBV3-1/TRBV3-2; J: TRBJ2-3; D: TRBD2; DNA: TGTGCCAGCAGCCAAGGACTAGCGGGGACAAGCACAGATACGCAGTATTTT; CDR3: CASSQGLAGTSTDTQYF
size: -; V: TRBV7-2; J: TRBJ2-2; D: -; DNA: TGTGCCAGCAGCTTTTTCCGGGGCACCGGGGAGCTGTTTTTT; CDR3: CASSFFRGTGELFF
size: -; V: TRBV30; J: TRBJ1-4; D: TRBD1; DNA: TGTGCCTGGAGGGGGGGACAGGGCCTTAATGAAAAACTGTTTTTT; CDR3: CAWRGGQGLNEKLFF
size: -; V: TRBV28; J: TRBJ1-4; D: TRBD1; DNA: TGTGCCAGCAGTCCCCAGGACAGGGTAGGGGAAAAACTGTTTTTT; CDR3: CASSPQDRVGEKLFF
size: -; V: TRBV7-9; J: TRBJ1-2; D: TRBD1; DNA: TGTGCCAGCAGCCAAGGGACAGCTTATGGCTACACCTTC; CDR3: CASSQGTAYGYTF
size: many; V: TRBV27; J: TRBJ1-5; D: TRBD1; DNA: TGTGCCAGCAGTCCCGACAGGGCCCGGACCCAGCATTTT; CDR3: CASSPDRARTQHF
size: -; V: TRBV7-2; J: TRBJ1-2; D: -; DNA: TGTGCCAGCAGAAACTCACGAACGAGCTTTTCGTATGGCTACACCTTC; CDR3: CASRNSRTSFSYGYTF
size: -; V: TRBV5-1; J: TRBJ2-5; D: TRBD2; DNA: TGCGCCAGCAGCTTGGTTCGGGGGGAGATCCAAGAGACCCAGTACTTC; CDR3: CASSLVRGEIQETQYF
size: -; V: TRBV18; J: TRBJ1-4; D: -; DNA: TGTGCCAGCTCACCACCGAACAGCCGTAATGAAAAACTGTTTTTT; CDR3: CASSPPNSRNEKLFF
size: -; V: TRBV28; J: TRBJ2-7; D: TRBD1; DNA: TGTGCCAGCGGATCGACAGGGACGATCTACGAGCAGTACTTC; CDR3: CASGSTGTIYEQYF
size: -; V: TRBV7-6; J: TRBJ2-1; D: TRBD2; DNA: TGTGCCAGCAGCTTAATTTCGGGAGCGGGGACCTCCTACAATGAGCAGTTCTTC; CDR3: CASSLISGAGTSYNEQFF
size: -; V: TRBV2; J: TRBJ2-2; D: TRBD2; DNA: TGTGCCAGCAGTCCCATACTAGCGGGTCAGGACACCGGGGAGCTGTTTTTT; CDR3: CASSPILAGQDTGELFF